Below are 23 T cell receptor beta chains sequenced from a single sample in a study of blood T cell repertoires in COVID-19. Only in-frame clones appear in the TCRdb table, and some are missing; sequencing was by immunoSEQ multiplex PCR. This table has a few hundred thousand clones, roughly four fifths appearing once. The specimen was peripheral blood. These receptors came from a man aged 25-40 years who had recovered from COVID-19.

This sequence joins TRBV7-9 and TRBJ2-7; 7 positions agree with TRBD1. Trimming at V came to 3 bases and at J to 3 bases, leaving 2 bases not matched to a gene. Germline CDR1 reads SEHNR; CDR2 reads FQNEAQ (reference sequence). The CDR3 runs 13 residues. The CDR3 coding sequence is TGTGCCAGCAGCTTCCCAGGGGGCTACGAGCAGTACGTC. The encoded protein is CASSFPGGYEQYV.

V gene TRBV19 combines with J gene TRBJ2-1; 11 nucleotides match TRBD2. The CDR3 is 14 residues long. In germline, CDR1 is LNHDA, CDR2 SQIVND (reference sequence). The V gene end was trimmed by 4 bases and the J gene end by 9 bases; junction bases not matched to a gene: 5. This CDR3 is CASSRTSGGFEQFF. CDR3 DNA sequence: TGTGCCAGTAGTAGAACTAGCGGGGGTTTTGAGCAGTTCTTC.

V usage is TRBV6-1 and J usage is TRBJ2-5; tentative D call: TRBD1 (6 bases). This CDR3 has 15 amino acids. CDR1 and CDR2 (germline): MNHNS, SASEGT. The V end lost 3 bases, the J end lost 4 bases, and 15 bases lay between the germline ends. The CDR3 DNA is TGTGCCAGCAGTGAGGGGGAAGGGGGTGCAGAGACCCAGTACTTC. Translation: CASSEGEGGAETQYF.

This sequence joins TRBV2 and TRBJ2-3, with TRBD2 identical over 14 bases. The CDR3 length is 15 residues. CDR1 is SNHLY and CDR2 is FYNNEI in the germline V gene. Trimming took 6 bases from V and 3 from J; bases not matched to a gene: 2. Here the CDR3 reads CASRRTSGGTDTQYF. CDR3 nucleotide sequence: TGTGCCAGCAGGAGGACTAGCGGGGGGACAGATACGCAGTATTTT.

This chain connects TRBV6-5 to TRBJ2-3, with TRBD2 identical over 9 bases. Germline V gene data show CDR1 as MNHEY and CDR2 as SVGAGI. The CDR3 contains 16 residues. The junction had 5 bases not matched to a gene; V was cut back by 2 bases and J by 2 bases. The CDR3 nucleotides read TGTGCCAGCAGTTACGTAGCGGGGGCGACCACAGATACGCAGTATTTT. As protein: CASSYVAGATTDTQYF.

The chain links TRBV5-8 to TRBJ1-5; no definite D call. Germline V lookup: CDR1 SGHTS, CDR2 YDEGEE. CDR3 length: 15 residues. Trimming took off 0 bases at V and 4 bases at J, with 11 bases between the two ends. Here the CDR3 reads CASSLAQLRNQPQHF. In DNA, the CDR3 is TGTGCCAGCAGCTTGGCCCAGTTGAGGAATCAGCCCCAGCATTTT.

This sequence joins TRBV19 and TRBJ2-2; D ambiguous. V was shortened by 5 bases and J by 1 base, with 14 bases between the two germline ends. Germline CDR1 LNHDA, CDR2 SQIVND (reference sequence). The CDR3 is made up of 16 amino acids. The CDR3 region has the DNA TGTGCCAGTAGTTCGAGGTTTCCTCTGAACACCGGGGAGCTGTTTTTT. It translates to CASSSRFPLNTGELFF.

This clone has a handful of counts. V gene TRBV7-2 combines with J gene TRBJ1-2; 10 bases are a match to TRBD1. Unmatched junction bases numbered 7, after V lost 0 bases and J lost 0 bases. Germline V gene lookup returns CDR1 SGHTA and CDR2 FQGNSA. The CDR3 length is 18 residues. CDR3 nucleotide sequence: TGTGCCAGCAGCTTAGCGGGGACAGGGGCCAAAGCTAACTATGGCTACACCTTC. This gives the protein CASSLAGTGAKANYGYTF.

The chain joins TRBV6-5 to TRBJ2-1, with D perhaps TRBD1 (8 bases). The CDR3 length is 15 residues. V lost 0 bases and J lost 6, with 12 bases in between. Germline CDR1 reads MNHEY; CDR2 reads SVGAGI. DNA for the CDR3: TGTGCCAGCAGTTACTCGAACAGGGGGGGCAATGAGCAGTTCTTC. It codes for CASSYSNRGGNEQFF.

V gene TRBV3-1 (or the pseudogene TRBV3-2) combines with J gene TRBJ2-7; D gene uncertain. The CDR3 has 13 residues. The V end lost 4 bases, the J end lost 2 bases, and 9 bases lay between the germline ends. CDR1 LGHDT and CDR2 YNNKEL come from the germline V gene (reference sequence). CDR3 protein: CASSRGLTYEQYF. The DNA for the CDR3 is TGTGCCAGCAGCCGTGGGCTGACCTACGAGCAGTACTTC.

The chain links TRBV5-5 to TRBJ1-2, with a weak D call TRBD1 (6 bases). With 1 base removed from V and 4 bases from J, the gap between germline ends came to 14 bases. CDR1 is SGHKS and CDR2 is YYEKEE in the germline V gene (reference sequence). CDR3 length: 15 residues. The chain's CDR3 is CASSLHGGAGYGYTF. Written as DNA, the CDR3 is TGTGCCAGCAGCTTGCATGGGGGCGCTGGCTATGGCTACACCTTC.

V usage is TRBV6-6 and J usage is TRBJ1-2; D might be TRBD1 (5 bases). V shed 2 bases and J shed 4 bases, with 11 bases lying between them. The germline CDR1 and CDR2 sequences are MNHNY and SVGAGI (reference sequence). The CDR3 extends over 14 amino acids. CDR3 residues: CASSYTDTIYGYTF. The CDR3 DNA is TGTGCCAGCAGTTACACGGACACAATCTATGGCTACACCTTC.

This chain links TRBV10-3 with TRBJ2-1, with TRBD2 matching 7 bases. The CDR3 has 15 residues. After removal of 0 bases from V and 6 bases from J, the junction contained 5 bases not matched to a gene. Germline V CDR1 and CDR2: ENHRY, SYGVKD. The CDR3 reads CAISESLAAGNEQFF. DNA of the CDR3: TGTGCCATCAGTGAGTCGCTAGCGGCGGGCAATGAGCAGTTCTTC.

The genes are TRBV10-3 and TRBJ2-3; D not certain. This CDR3 spans 11 amino acids. Looked up from germline, CDR1 is ENHRY and CDR2 is SYGVKD. Trimming cost V 6 bases and J 4 bases, with 5 bases left between them. The CDR3 DNA reads TGTGCCATCAGAACAGCAGATACGCAGTATTTT. It translates to CAIRTADTQYF.

The chain joins TRBV19 to TRBJ2-3; 7 nucleotides align to TRBD2. V lost 0 bases and J lost 7; bases outside the gene matches: 13. The length of the CDR3 is 17 residues. Germline-derived CDR1 and CDR2 are LNHDA and SQIVND (reference sequence). CDR3 residues: CASSIEGGVLPWNTQYF. The CDR3 DNA reads TGTGCCAGTAGTATAGAGGGGGGGGTCCTTCCTTGGAATACGCAGTATTTT.

V usage is TRBV7-6 and J usage is TRBJ1-1, with a possible D match to TRBD1 (6 bases). CDR3 length: 13 residues. Deletions cut 4 bases from V and 1 base from J, with 7 bases between. From germline, CDR1 is SGHVS and CDR2 FNYEAQ. In DNA form, the CDR3 reads TGTGCCAGCAGCTCGACAGGGAACACTGAAGCTTTCTTT. It yields the protein CASSSTGNTEAFF.

The DNA for the CDR3 is TGTGCCAGCAGTGGATTGATAGACCTAGCGGGGGGGGGCACAGATACGCAGTATTTT. This translates into CASSGLIDLAGGGTDTQYF. The J gene is TRBJ2-3, the V gene TRBV2; 12 nucleotides align to TRBD2. Germline assignment: CDR1 SNHLY and CDR2 FYNNEI. V lost 4 bases to trimming and J lost 1 base; unmatched junction nucleotides: 12. This CDR3 is built from 19 residues.

This clone was seen only once. The chain employs TRBV4-2 and TRBJ2-1; TRBD2 matches at 13 bases. After removal of 3 bases from V and 7 bases from J, the junction contained 6 bases not matched to a gene. Germline V lookup: CDR1 LGHNA, CDR2 YNFKEQ. The length of the CDR3 is 16 residues. This CDR3 is CASSHPTSGGANEQFF. CDR3 bases: TGTGCCAGCAGCCACCCAACTAGCGGGGGGGCAAATGAGCAGTTCTTC.

V is TRBV7-2 and J is TRBJ2-2; D unclear. Trimming cost V 5 bases and J 3 bases, with 10 bases left between them. Germline V gene sequence: CDR1 SGHTA, CDR2 FQGNSA. There are 14 residues in the CDR3. CDR3 coding DNA: TGTGCCAGCAGCCCGCCGACTTACACCGGGGAGCTGTTTTTT. Protein: CASSPPTYTGELFF.

This chain links TRBV5-4 with TRBJ2-3; a weak D match, TRBD1 (6 bases). The ends were cut back, 3 bases at V and 2 bases at J, with 7 bases in the middle. CDR3 length: 13 amino acids. Germline-derived CDR1 and CDR2 are SGHNT and YYREEE (reference sequence). The CDR3 region has the DNA TGTGCCAGCAGCTGGACAGTCACAGATACGCAGTATTTT. It yields the protein CASSWTVTDTQYF.

This clone has only one observation. The genes are TRBV2 and TRBJ2-5; a possible D gene is TRBD2 (6 bases). This CDR3 has 15 residues. Germline-derived CDR1 and CDR2 are SNHLY and FYNNEI. With 7 bases removed from V and 5 bases from J, the gap between germline ends came to 20 bases. The CDR3 DNA follows: TGTGCCAGCAAGTTTCTCCCGGGGGAAGGGGAGACCCAGTACTTC. It codes for CASKFLPGEGETQYF.

V and J are TRBV7-9 and TRBJ1-5, with a tentative D call TRBD1 (6 bases). V lost 5 bases and J lost 4, with 12 bases in between. Germline loops: CDR1 SEHNR, CDR2 FQNEAQ (reference sequence). The CDR3 runs to 14 residues. The CDR3 DNA reads as TGTGCCAGCAGCGGTCAGGGGCCAAATCAGCCCCAGCATTTT. It is translated as CASSGQGPNQPQHF. Full variable domain (outside the CDR3, taken from reference TRBV7-9 and TRBJ1-5): DTGVSQNPRHKITKRGQNVTFRCDPISEHNRLYWYRQTLGQGPEFLTYFQNEAQLEKSRLLSDRFSAERPKGSFSTLEIQRTEQGDSAMYLCASSGQGPNQPQHFGDGTRLSIL.

The rearrangement joins TRBV5-1 to TRBJ2-5; TRBD1 is a possible D gene (6 bases). Germline V gene lookup returns CDR1 SGHRS and CDR2 YFSETQ. Between the trimmed V and J ends, which lost 4 bases and 2 bases, there was a span of 15 bases. This CDR3 spans 15 amino acids. In DNA, the CDR3 is TGCGCCAGCAGCAAGCAGCCAGGGGTTCAAGAGACCCAGTACTTC. It codes for CASSKQPGVQETQYF.